This section outlines one TCR beta chain sequence together with its context. Its antigen is not known. This specimen comes from a study of Ad26.COV2.S vaccination and SARS-CoV-2 variants. Background on the study: Among those in the COV1001 Ad26.COV2.S trial arm was the donor. Study outcomes and limitations: Participants given vaccine showed non-spike TCR breadth similar to that of placebo recipients. Vaccinees displayed broader spike-specific TCR repertoires than placebo recipients.

Treatment of the sample: about 20 received Ad26.COV2.S at low or high dose, single or two shots; about 5 received placebo; per-sample allocation not given. Sampling happened 63 days after the first vaccine or placebo injection. An Ad26 vector expressing Wuhan-strain SARS-CoV-2 spike constituted the vaccine. This CDR3 comprises 13 residues. Trimming removed 5 bases at V and 9 bases at J, with 14 bases between. Germline V CDR1 and CDR2: MNHEY, SVGAGI. Clones were sequenced by immunoSEQ multiplex PCR, and TCRdb holds only the in-frame ones, with some missing. Of 440,000 or so clones in the sample, roughly 87% are singletons; the top ten hold approximately 4.3%.

Sequenced material: peripheral blood, taken in a trial of Ad26.COV2.S vaccine versus placebo. This rearrangement joins TRBV6-5 to TRBJ2-1; D not resolved. The receptor's source is a person between 18 and 65 years old who received the Ad26.COV2.S COVID-19 vaccine or a placebo. In DNA form, the CDR3 reads TGTGCCAGCAGTATAAAACCCCCGGTTGAGCAGTTCTTC. It is translated as CASSIKPPVEQFF.